The present TCR beta chain was sequenced within a study of cytomegalovirus exposure and HLA in healthy donors. Study-wide results and caveats: As a later analysis showed, several of the most significant clusters appeared to be linked to common viral pathogens. Many donors carried some public TCRs, although rarity characterized most TCR sequences. Most subjects had HLA-A and HLA-B alleles reportedly predicted accurately by TCR beta sequences.

Donors in the study were healthy people who gave bone marrow. Vbeta (60) and Jbeta (13) primers were used in the PCR. Produced via immunoSEQ multiplex PCR; TCRdb's table is partial and in-frame only. This table holds just over 150,000 clones, around 84% found once. The ends were cut back, 3 bases at V and 0 bases at J, with 5 bases in the middle. The germline V gene has CDR1 LNHDA and CDR2 SQIVND (reference sequence). The CDR3 sequence is 14 residues long. About this clone: As yet, its antigen is unknown.

This chain joins TRBV19 and TRBJ1-4; D ambiguous. The sample was PBMCs. The receptor's source is a man in his late teens or twenties in good health and CMV-seronegative. The CDR3 bases are TGTGCCAGTAGTATTACTCCAACTAATGAAAAACTGTTTTTT. Protein: CASSITPTNEKLFF.